This entry lists 22 T cell receptor beta chains sequenced from one sample in a study of cytomegalovirus exposure and HLA in healthy donors. The PCR had 60 Vbeta and 13 Jbeta primers. Sequenced by immunoSEQ multiplex PCR; TCRdb stores in-frame clones only, minus some. The sample holds 190,000 or so clones, roughly four fifths seen once. Sequenced: PBMCs. Every receptor here comes from a man in his fifties or sixties in good health and CMV-seronegative.

V and J are TRBV27 and TRBJ1-5; no reliable D call. Germline V gives CDR1 MNHEY, CDR2 SMNVEV (reference sequence). V was pared by 2 bases and J by 5 bases, with 7 bases between. The CDR3 is made up of 13 amino acids. CDR3 region: CASSLERDQPQHF. CDR3 DNA: TGTGCCAGCAGTTTAGAGAGGGATCAGCCCCAGCATTTT.

This clone showed up just once. CDR3 sequence (DNA): TGCGCCAGCAGCCAAGGGCACAGTCAGCCCCAGCATTTT. Its translation: CASSQGHSQPQHF. This chain uses TRBV4-3 with TRBJ1-5; D not certain. V lost 1 base and J lost 6, with 7 bases in between. The germline V gene encodes CDR1 LGHNA and CDR2 YSLEER. The CDR3 spans 13 residues.

About this clone: At one end, the junction sequence differs from germline, possibly due to a read error. This chain joins TRBV7-9 and TRBJ2-5; 8 nucleotides line up with TRBD2. CDR3 size: 14 residues. The germline CDR1 and CDR2 sequences are SEHNR and FQNEAQ (reference sequence). CDR3 nucleotide sequence: TGTTCCAGCAGTTTTCGGGGGGGCGTGGAGACCCAGTACTTC. Translating gives CSSSFRGGVETQYF.

The chain joins TRBV7-2 to TRBJ1-2; 7 bases align to TRBD1. The CDR3 is made up of 14 amino acids. Germline CDR1 reads SGHTA; CDR2 reads FQGNSA. V shed 2 bases, J shed 4 bases, and the junction held 4 bases outside the gene matches. The CDR3 region has the DNA TGTGCCAGCAGCTTATCGGGACAGATCTATGGCTACACCTTC. Its translation: CASSLSGQIYGYTF.

The chain links TRBV4-3 to TRBJ2-7, with D perhaps matching TRBD2 (6 bases). The CDR3 length is 15 residues. The germline V and J ends were trimmed by 0 bases and 3 bases, with 12 bases remaining between them. The germline V gene has CDR1 LGHNA and CDR2 YSLEER. The CDR3: CASSQDRLGVYEQYF. The CDR3 DNA follows: TGCGCCAGCAGCCAAGATCGACTAGGGGTCTACGAGCAGTACTTC.

About this clone: This sample also contains other DNA sequences that code for the same CDR3. The genes are TRBV9 and TRBJ2-7, with 13 bases fitting TRBD2. The CDR3 is 15 residues long. Trimming at V came to 2 bases and at J to 5 bases, leaving 4 bases not matched to a gene. The germline V gene has CDR1 SGDLS and CDR2 YYNGEE. CDR3 sequence reads: CASSVRGLAGDEQYF. The DNA of the CDR3 is TGTGCCAGCAGCGTTAGAGGACTAGCGGGAGACGAGCAGTACTTC.

Only one count was recorded for this clone. J is TRBJ2-5 and V is TRBV7-9, with 9 bases lining up with TRBD1. Per germline, CDR1 SEHNR and CDR2 FQNEAQ (reference sequence). The CDR3 consists of 15 residues. Trimming cost V 4 bases and J 5 bases; bases outside gene matches: 8. The CDR3 loop reads CASSSYRGRRETQYF. CDR3 DNA sequence: TGTGCCAGCAGCTCATACAGGGGGCGCAGGGAGACCCAGTACTTC.

This rearrangement joins TRBV28 to TRBJ2-1; the D gene is possibly TRBD2 (7 bases). The V end was cut by 4 bases, the J end by 7 bases, with 20 bases between. Per the germline V gene, CDR1 is MDHEN and CDR2 is SYDVKM. CDR3 length: 16 residues. CDR3 residues: CASSSLGGGGLNEQFF. The CDR3 region has the DNA TGTGCCAGCAGTTCCCTGGGAGGGGGGGGGTTGAATGAGCAGTTCTTC.

This chain connects TRBV9 to TRBJ2-7; TRBD2 might be the D (6 bases). Germline V lookup: CDR1 SGDLS, CDR2 YYNGEE. V was clipped by 4 bases and J by 2 bases, with 13 bases between them. The CDR3 has 14 amino acids. CDR3: CASSRRGGTYEQYF. The CDR3 DNA sequence: TGTGCCAGCAGCCGGAGAGGAGGGACCTACGAGCAGTACTTC.

The rearrangement links TRBV19 to TRBJ1-5; D not resolved. The CDR3 length is 15 residues. Germline V gene sequence: CDR1 LNHDA, CDR2 SQIVND (reference sequence). Trimming removed 4 bases from V and 2 bases from J, with 12 bases in between. CDR3 protein: CASSNGVRGNQPQHF. In DNA form, the CDR3 reads TGTGCCAGTAGTAACGGGGTAAGGGGCAATCAGCCCCAGCATTTT.

The chain joins TRBV19 to TRBJ1-2, with D perhaps matching TRBD1 (5 bases). Trimming stripped 6 bases from V and 2 bases from J, with 19 bases between. The germline CDR1 and CDR2 sequences are LNHDA and SQIVND (reference sequence). This CDR3 has 16 residues. CDR3: CASRIGDARGNYGYTF. The CDR3 coding sequence is TGTGCCAGTAGAATCGGCGATGCAAGGGGCAACTATGGCTACACCTTC. Looking up the rest from reference TRBV19 and TRBJ1-2 gives the full variable domain: DGGITQSPKYLFRKEGQNVTLSCEQNLNHDAMYWYRQDPGQGLRLIYYSQIVNDFQKGDIAEGYSVSREKKESFPLTVTSAQKNPTAFYLCASRIGDARGNYGYTFGSGTRLTVV.

This clone appeared a single time. For the CDR3, the DNA is TGTGCCACCAGCAGAGTAGGAGGGGTTGGGACAGATACGCAGTATTTT. It encodes CATSRVGGVGTDTQYF. The chain employs TRBV15 and TRBJ2-3; D possibly corresponds to TRBD2 (6 bases). The CDR3 is made up of 16 amino acids. Between the trimmed V and J ends, which lost 1 base and 3 bases, there was a span of 14 bases. Germline CDR1 is LNHNV and CDR2 is YYDKDF (reference sequence).

The chain has TRBV12-5 and TRBJ2-5, with 14 bases that match TRBD2. Losses at the gene ends were 4 bases for V and 5 bases for J; bases not matched to a gene: 12. This CDR3 is 18 amino acids long. CDR1 and CDR2 (germline): LGHNT, FRNRAP. CDR3 DNA: TGTGCTAGTGGTTGGAGATCGGGACTAGCGGGAGCGGAGGAGACCCAGTACTTC. Translating it yields CASGWRSGLAGAEETQYF.

This clone was recorded once. The gene calls are TRBV18 and TRBJ1-4, with D possibly being TRBD1 (5 bases). CDR1 and CDR2 from the germline V gene are KGHSH and LQKENI. This CDR3 is 13 amino acids long. Trimming cost V 1 base and J 7 bases, with 7 bases left between them. The CDR3 sequence: CASSPRGGEKLFF. Written as DNA, the CDR3 is TGTGCCAGCTCACCACGGGGGGGTGAAAAACTGTTTTTT.

The rearrangement links TRBV15 to TRBJ2-3; 9 bases are a match to TRBD2. The V gene's germline CDR1 is LNHNV and CDR2 YYDKDF (reference sequence). J was trimmed by 4 bases and V by 2 bases; bases with no gene match: 7. The CDR3 is made up of 16 amino acids. CDR3 loop: CATSRKGRTSADTQYF. Written as DNA, the CDR3 is TGTGCCACCAGCAGAAAAGGGCGGACTAGCGCAGATACGCAGTATTTT. Full variable domain (rest looked up from reference TRBV15 and TRBJ2-3): DAMVIQNPRYQVTQFGKPVTLSCSQTLNHNVMYWYQQKSSQAPKLLFHYYDKDFNNEADTPDNFQSRRPNTSFCFLDIRSPGLGDTAMYLCATSRKGRTSADTQYFGPGTRLTVL.

The rearrangement uses TRBV25-1 and TRBJ2-7; 8 bases agree with TRBD1. The junction had 9 bases not matched to a gene; V was cut back by 2 bases and J by 6 bases. Per the germline V gene, CDR1 is MGHDK and CDR2 is SYGVNS. The CDR3 consists of 15 residues. The CDR3 nucleotides read TGTGCCAGCAGTGAACTCGGACAGGGATTCTCCGAGCAGTACTTC. Its translation: CASSELGQGFSEQYF.

V and J are TRBV9 and TRBJ2-5, with TRBD2 identical over 9 bases. There are 15 residues in the CDR3. Germline values: CDR1 SGDLS, CDR2 YYNGEE. V dropped 1 base and J dropped 5; count of bases not matched to a gene: 6. This chain's CDR3 is CASSVYGTSMETQYF. The CDR3, as DNA: TGTGCCAGCAGCGTATACGGGACTAGCATGGAGACCCAGTACTTC.

The chain uses TRBV9 and TRBJ2-3; 11 bases line up with TRBD2. The germline V gene has CDR1 SGDLS and CDR2 YYNGEE. The CDR3 loop spans 18 amino acids. The V gene end was trimmed by 4 bases and the J gene end by 0 bases; junction bases not matched to a gene: 10. Here the CDR3 reads CASSPGLAARYSTDTQYF. Here the CDR3 DNA reads TGTGCCAGCAGCCCGGGACTAGCGGCGCGTTATAGCACAGATACGCAGTATTTT.

This chain joins TRBV2 and TRBJ2-7, with TRBD1 identical over 11 bases. Per the germline V gene, CDR1 is SNHLY and CDR2 is FYNNEI. Trimming at V came to 6 bases and at J to 1 base, leaving 5 bases not matched to a gene. The CDR3 covers 15 residues. CDR3 region: CASRGQGAWSYEQYF. Written as DNA, the CDR3 is TGTGCCAGCAGAGGACAGGGGGCCTGGTCCTACGAGCAGTACTTC.

The rearrangement joins TRBV6-5 to TRBJ2-5, with D maybe TRBD2 (7 bases). Germline V CDR1 and CDR2: MNHEY, SVGAGI. V was cut by 6 bases and J by 5 bases, with 16 bases left in between. The CDR3 loop spans 14 amino acids. CDR3 protein: CASSLPGRGETQYF. In DNA, the CDR3 is TGTGCCAGCAGCCTCCCGGGGAGGGGGGAGACCCAGTACTTC.

This sequence joins TRBV28 and TRBJ2-5; the match to TRBD2 covers 8 bases. The CDR3 is 19 residues long. Germline CDR1 MDHEN, CDR2 SYDVKM. The J segment lost 5 bases and the V segment lost 8 bases, leaving 25 bases of the junction unmatched. CDR3 loop: CASRVPFSGTPLRGETQYF. Here the CDR3 DNA reads TGTGCCAGCCGCGTTCCATTTAGCGGGACTCCCCTTCGAGGGGAGACCCAGTACTTC.

This chain connects TRBV28 to TRBJ2-2, with D unresolved. This CDR3 spans 12 amino acids. Trimming stripped 6 bases from V and 6 bases from J, with 8 bases between. CDR1 is MDHEN and CDR2 is SYDVKM in the germline V gene. DNA for the CDR3: TGTGCCAGCAGCCCCCTCCCCGGGGAGCTGTTTTTT. This translates into CASSPLPGELFF.